The subject of this entry is one T cell receptor beta chain. The data derive from a study of blood T cell repertoires in COVID-19. About the study: The origin of the acute and convalescent COVID-19 samples was the United States, Italy and Spain. PBMCs, B-cell-depleted T cells, or T cells were the source of the cDNA or gDNA that made up the material.

In the authors' workflow: Amplification of reference gene primers provided the estimated nucleated cell counts. Repertoires were generated with immunoSEQ multiplex PCR, while TCRdb's copy carries only in-frame clones and drops some. The DNA was the basis for D and trimming; V, J and clone size are from that table. Counted here are around 140,000 clones, 88% occurring once; the ten biggest clones make up less than 2%. The CDR3 is 15 amino acids. Germline CDR1 and CDR2: SEHNR and FQNEAQ (reference sequence). With 5 bases removed from V and 3 bases from J, the gap between germline ends came to 15 bases.

The TCR comes from a woman aged 55-75 years with acute or convalescent COVID-19. The sequenced sample consisted of peripheral blood. V is TRBV7-9 and J is TRBJ2-3; maybe TRBD1 (6 bases). This CDR3 is CASSARDKLTDTQYF. The CDR3, as DNA: TGTGCCAGCAGCGCCAGGGACAAACTAACAGATACGCAGTATTTT.